Sequencing of this T cell receptor beta chain was carried out in a study of regulatory T cells in long-lasting Graves disease. The TCR beta library used iRepertoire HTBI primers with Arm-PCR amplification of CDR3. Each CDR3 protein gets one entry after TCRdb re-called the multiplex PCR reads with MiXCR. This table holds 400,000 to 450,000 distinct CDR3 sequences, about 15% found once. Study results and caveats: Persistent Graves' patients possessed reduced TCR diversity relative to recently diagnosed ones. TRBV28 was favored in persistent disease, as were TRBJ1-2 and TRBJ2-5.

Time point specified: newly diagnosed GD, antithyroid drugs for less than 3 months. Isolated PBMC RNA provided the starting material for the TCR library. This clonotype appeared many times. Its antigen is as yet unknown. Deletions cut 1 base from V and 7 bases from J, with 8 bases between. The CDR3 consists of 12 residues. Germline V CDR1 and CDR2: MGHRA, YSYEKL. The same sample was also used in a study of T cells in Graves' hyperthyroidism and ophthalmopathy. From that paper: Hyperthyroidism was newly diagnosed in patients aged 18 to 65 (duration under 2 months).

The sequenced sample was peripheral blood mononuclear cells (PBMCs), obtained at new diagnosis, from a patient treated with antithyroid drugs. This clonotype was sampled from a woman in her 30s with Graves disease. V and J are TRBV4-1 and TRBJ2-7; D is undetermined. CDR3 in amino acids: CASSQALGEQYF. The CDR3 region has the DNA TGCGCCAGCAGCCAAGCCTTGGGGGAGCAGTACTTC.